Following are 16 T cell receptor beta chains from one sample sequenced in a study of OX40 agonist ivuxolimab in advanced cancers. The table came from immunoSEQ multiplex PCR; TCRdb's copy has only in-frame clones and leaves some out. The sample contains tens of thousands of clones, 94% of which appear only once. This material consisted of CD4+ or CD8+ T cells sorted from blood, taken in a trial of the OX40 agonist ivuxolimab. The source of these receptors is an adult with an advanced solid tumor such as melanoma, head and neck, liver or kidney cancer.

The CDR3 sequence is CATTAGQRGHTDTQYF. In nucleotides, the CDR3 is TGTGCCACCACCGCGGGGCAGCGGGGACACACAGATACGCAGTATTTT. The rearrangement uses TRBV15 and TRBJ2-3; D might be TRBD2 (7 bases). The CDR3 contains 16 residues. V lost 7 bases to trimming and J lost 2 bases, with 19 bases between them. CDR1 is LNHNV and CDR2 is YYDKDF in the germline V gene (reference sequence).

V usage is TRBV7-6 and J usage is TRBJ2-2; 9 bases map to TRBD1. Germline assignment: CDR1 SGHVS and CDR2 FNYEAQ. The junction had 5 bases not matched to a gene; V was cut back by 3 bases and J by 3 bases. CDR3 size: 16 residues. CDR3 in amino acids: CASSFTGGADTGELFF. The CDR3 coding sequence is TGTGCCAGCAGCTTCACAGGGGGCGCGGACACCGGGGAGCTGTTTTTT.

V usage is TRBV5-1 and J usage is TRBJ2-1; either TRBD1 or TRBD2 may fit D (6 bases each). Trimming removed 3 bases at V and 4 bases at J, with 26 bases between. The CDR3 contains 19 residues. Germline V gene lookup returns CDR1 SGHRS and CDR2 YFSETQ. This chain's CDR3 is CASSYSTLDSRSGYNEQFF. The CDR3 bases are TGCGCCAGCAGCTATTCGACCCTGGACAGCCGAAGCGGGTACAATGAGCAGTTCTTC.

This clone occurred many times. The chain uses TRBV14 and TRBJ2-7; possible D gene TRBD1, 6 bases. Trimming pared 6 bases from V and 7 bases from J, leaving 16 bases between. CDR1 is SGHDN, CDR2 FVKESK, per germline. The CDR3 covers 13 residues. Written as DNA, the CDR3 is TGTGCCAGCAGTCTCGGGACACGACTAGAGCAGTACTTC. Its translation: CASSLGTRLEQYF.

V gene TRBV11-2 combines with J gene TRBJ2-4, with 7 bases identical to TRBD1. Germline CDR1 and CDR2: SGHAT and FQNNGV. V was pared by 0 bases and J by 0 bases, with 2 bases of the junction left unmatched. CDR3 length equals 16 residues. The CDR3 DNA reads TGTGCCAGCAGCTTAGAGGGACAGTTAGCCAAAAACATTCAGTACTTC. Its translation: CASSLEGQLAKNIQYF.

This chain connects TRBV5-1 to TRBJ2-3; TRBD1 agrees at 7 bases. The germline V gene has CDR1 SGHRS and CDR2 YFSETQ. V gave up 0 bases and J gave up 3 bases; unmatched junction bases: 10. The CDR3 is made up of 17 amino acids. In nucleotides, the CDR3 is TGCGCCAGCAGCTTGGTCGGCGTGATACAGGGGACAGATACGCAGTATTTT. Residues: CASSLVGVIQGTDTQYF.

The chain employs TRBV27 and TRBJ2-3; 7 positions agree with TRBD2. This CDR3 region has 13 residues. The ends lost 8 bases at V and 4 bases at J; junction bases unmatched: 6. The germline CDR1 and CDR2 sequences are MNHEY and SMNVEV (reference sequence). The CDR3 here is CASGAGASDTQYF. CDR3 bases: TGTGCCAGCGGTGCGGGAGCATCAGATACGCAGTATTTT.

Comment on this clone: Different DNA sequences within this sample yield the same CDR3. The chain links TRBV7-2 to TRBJ2-7; D remains ambiguous. The CDR3 is 13 residues long. The V gene lost 1 base and the J gene lost 3 bases, with 7 bases spanning the gap. CDR1 is SGHTA and CDR2 is FQGNSA in the germline V gene. The CDR3 region has the DNA TGTGCCAGCAGCTTAGGACCGAGCTACGAGCAGTACTTC. Amino acid sequence: CASSLGPSYEQYF.

The CDR3 sequence is CASSPSGIYEQFF. DNA of the CDR3: TGTGCCAGTAGTCCTAGCGGGATCTATGAGCAGTTCTTC. The J gene is TRBJ2-1, the V gene TRBV19; 9 bases match TRBD2. V lost 5 bases, J lost 8 bases, and 4 bases stayed unmatched. Germline assignment: CDR1 LNHDA and CDR2 SQIVND (reference sequence). The CDR3 is 13 amino acids.

This rearrangement joins TRBV9 to TRBJ2-2, with TRBD2 identical over 12 bases. The CDR3 covers 17 residues. Germline trimming cut 3 bases from V and 5 bases from J; bases unmatched to any gene: 8. Germline CDR1 reads SGDLS; CDR2 reads YYNGEE. Here the CDR3 DNA reads TGTGCCAGCAGCGCGACTAGCGGGAGAGGGAGAACCGGGGAGCTGTTTTTT. Amino acid sequence: CASSATSGRGRTGELFF. Supplemented by reference TRBV9 and TRBJ2-2, the full variable domain reads DSGVTQTPKHLITATGQRVTLRCSPRSGDLSVYWYQQSLDQGLQFLIQYYNGEERAKGNILERFSAQQFPDLHSELNLSSLELGDSALYFCASSATSGRGRTGELFFGEGSRLTVL.

This chain joins TRBV16 and TRBJ1-4; D remains unclear. V gave up 0 bases and J gave up 6 bases, with 8 bases separating them. The CDR3 is 14 residues long. CDR1 is KGHSY, CDR2 FQNENV, per germline. The CDR3, as DNA: TGTGCCAGCAGCCAATCTGGCGTGGATGAAAAACTGTTTTTT. Its protein is CASSQSGVDEKLFF.

The V gene is TRBV27, the J gene TRBJ2-7, with TRBD2 identical over 11 bases. Germline V gives CDR1 MNHEY, CDR2 SMNVEV (reference sequence). The CDR3 is 15 amino acids. The V and J ends lost 6 bases and 6 bases, in that order; junction bases with no gene match: 10. The chain's CDR3 is CASSPGTSGRGEQYF. The CDR3 coding sequence is TGTGCCAGCAGCCCTGGTACTAGCGGGAGAGGCGAGCAGTACTTC.

The V and J genes are TRBV28 and TRBJ2-1; D remains unclear. This CDR3 has 15 residues. V was clipped by 7 bases and J by 4 bases, with 17 bases between them. Germline V lookup: CDR1 MDHEN, CDR2 SYDVKM. In nucleotides, the CDR3 is TGTGCCAGCAAGGTGGACGGGCGCGTTTACAATGAGCAGTTCTTC. Its translation is CASKVDGRVYNEQFF.

This sequence joins TRBV6-6 and TRBJ2-1; 10 bases fit TRBD2. The V gene end was trimmed by 6 bases and the J gene end by 2 bases; junction bases not matched to a gene: 7. CDR3 length: 16 amino acids. Germline CDR1 and CDR2: MNHNY and SVGAGI (reference sequence). The CDR3 loop is CASSGPLAGAYNEQFF. As DNA, the CDR3 is TGTGCCAGCAGCGGGCCGCTAGCGGGAGCCTACAATGAGCAGTTCTTC.

The chain recombines TRBV4-3 with TRBJ1-2; 7 bases match TRBD1. This CDR3 spans 16 amino acids. The germline CDR1 and CDR2 sequences are LGHNA and YSLEER. Trimming took 0 bases from V and 2 from J; bases not matched to a gene: 6. The CDR3: CASSQDGTALNYGYTF. CDR3 coding DNA: TGCGCCAGCAGCCAAGATGGGACAGCATTGAACTATGGCTACACCTTC.

This clone appeared once. This chain uses TRBV5-1 with TRBJ2-1; 13 bases align to TRBD2. Germline-derived CDR1 and CDR2 are SGHRS and YFSETQ. The CDR3 loop spans 18 amino acids. The V and J ends lost 4 bases and 0 bases, in that order; junction bases with no gene match: 7. The CDR3 loop is CASSLGLAGISSYNEQFF. The DNA of the CDR3 is TGCGCCAGCAGCCTGGGACTAGCGGGGATCAGCTCCTACAATGAGCAGTTCTTC.